This TCR beta chain was found in a study of T cells in Graves' hyperthyroidism and ophthalmopathy. This clonotype was counted a few times. This CDR3 has 14 amino acids. Germline CDR1 and CDR2: SQVTM and ANQGSEA. Amplified TCR beta CDR3 regions derived from RNA transcripts. The HTBI primer set was used in a first-round RT-PCR of the TCR CDR3. Each CDR3 protein gets one entry after TCRdb re-called the multiplex PCR reads with MiXCR. The sample has hundreds of thousands of distinct CDR3 sequences; roughly 14% are singletons. The receptor's source is a woman aged 18-35 years with Graves' hyperthyroidism. Input material: blood. The chain combines TRBV29-1 with TRBJ1-2; 7 nucleotides agree with TRBD1. CDR3 nucleotides: TGCAGACATAATAGGGGGCCTGGAAACTATGGCTACACCTTC. Encoded protein: CRHNRGPGNYGYTF.